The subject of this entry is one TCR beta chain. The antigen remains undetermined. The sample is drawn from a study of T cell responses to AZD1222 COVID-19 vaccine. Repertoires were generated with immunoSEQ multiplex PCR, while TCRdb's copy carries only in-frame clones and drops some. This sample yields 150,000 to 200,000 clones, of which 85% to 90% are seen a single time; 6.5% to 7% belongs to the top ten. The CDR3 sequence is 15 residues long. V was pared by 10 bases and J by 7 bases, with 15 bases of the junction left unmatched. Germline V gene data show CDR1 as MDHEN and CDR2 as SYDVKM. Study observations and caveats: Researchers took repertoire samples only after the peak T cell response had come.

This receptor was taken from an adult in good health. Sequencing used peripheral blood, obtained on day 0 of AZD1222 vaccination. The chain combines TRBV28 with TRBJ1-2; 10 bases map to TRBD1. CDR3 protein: CATRSGRQGARGYTF. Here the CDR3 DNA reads TGTGCCACCCGGAGCGGGCGACAGGGGGCGCGTGGCTACACCTTC.